One and the same sample provided the 11 T cell receptor beta chains below, sequenced in a study of Ad26.COV2.S vaccination and SARS-CoV-2 variants. Produced via immunoSEQ multiplex PCR; TCRdb's table is partial and in-frame only. The table shows hundreds of thousands of clones, with more than 75% occurring only once. The sample's treatment: roughly 18 received Ad26.COV2.S at low or high dose, single or two shots; about 5 received placebo; per-sample allocation not given. The study sampled participants on day 63 after the first vaccine or placebo injection. The specimen comprised peripheral blood, sampled in a trial of Ad26.COV2.S vaccine versus placebo. Every receptor here comes from a person aged 18-60 years who received the Ad26.COV2.S COVID-19 vaccine or a placebo.

V usage is TRBV18 and J usage is TRBJ2-7; D is perhaps TRBD2 (5 bases). Germline CDR1 KGHSH, CDR2 LQKENI. There are 14 residues in the CDR3. The V end was cut by 1 base, the J end by 0 bases, with 7 bases between. The CDR3: CASSPLEASYEQYF. The CDR3 DNA reads TGTGCCAGCTCACCACTGGAGGCCTCCTACGAGCAGTACTTC. Full variable domain (outside the CDR3, taken from reference TRBV18 and TRBJ2-7): NAGVMQNPRHLVRRRGQEARLRCSPMKGHSHVYWYRQLPEEGLKFMVYLQKENIIDESGMPKERFSAEFPKEGPSILRIQQVVRGDSAAYFCASSPLEASYEQYFGPGTRLTVT.

The rearrangement links TRBV6-6 to TRBJ1-2; possible D gene TRBD1, 5 bases. Trimming removed 5 bases at V and 0 bases at J, with 7 bases between. The CDR3 contains 13 residues. From germline, CDR1 is MNHNY and CDR2 SVGAGI (reference sequence). The CDR3 loop reads CASSGGSNYGYTF. In DNA, the CDR3 is TGTGCCAGCAGTGGGGGATCTAACTATGGCTACACCTTC.

The chain uses TRBV2 and TRBJ1-1; D remains ambiguous. Trimming cost V 8 bases and J 1 base, with 11 bases left between them. Germline V gene lookup returns CDR1 SNHLY and CDR2 FYNNEI. This CDR3 has 13 amino acids. CDR3 sequence (DNA): TGTGCCAGCGGGCTGGCAGAGAACACTGAAGCTTTCTTT. Amino acid sequence: CASGLAENTEAFF. Full variable domain (rest looked up from reference TRBV2 and TRBJ1-1): EPEVTQTPSHQVTQMGQEVILRCVPISNHLYFYWYRQILGQKVEFLVSFYNNEISEKSEIFDDQFSVERPDGSNFTLKIRSTKLEDSAMYFCASGLAENTEAFFGQGTRLTVV.

This clone was observed a handful of times. CDR3 sequence reads: CATSRDMGPSGNTIYF. The CDR3 DNA reads TGTGCCACCAGCAGAGATATGGGTCCAAGTGGAAACACCATATATTTT. The rearrangement links TRBV15 to TRBJ1-3; the D is unclear. The CDR3 contains 16 residues. The germline V gene has CDR1 LNHNV and CDR2 YYDKDF (reference sequence). With 0 bases removed from V and 3 bases from J, the gap between germline ends came to 12 bases.

This rearrangement joins TRBV7-2 to TRBJ2-5; D unclear. V gave up 5 bases and J gave up 0 bases, with 13 bases separating them. CDR1 and CDR2 from the germline V gene are SGHTA and FQGNSA. The CDR3 runs to 15 residues. CDR3 residues: CASSPGWGYQETQYF. The CDR3 region has the DNA TGTGCCAGCAGCCCCGGATGGGGATACCAAGAGACCCAGTACTTC.

The CDR3 coding sequence is TGCGCCAGCAGCCAAGCGGCAGCAACTGAGCAGTTCTTC. Its translation is CASSQAAATEQFF. The chain uses TRBV4-1 and TRBJ2-1, with D uncertain. Trimming cost V 1 base and J 9 bases, with 10 bases left between them. This CDR3 has 13 amino acids. Germline loops: CDR1 MGHRA, CDR2 YSYEKL.

This chain connects TRBV2 to TRBJ1-6, with 9 bases matching TRBD1. After removal of 11 bases from V and 4 bases from J, the junction contained 6 bases not matched to a gene. The CDR3 is 14 amino acids. CDR1 is SNHLY and CDR2 is FYNNEI in the germline V gene. CDR3 DNA: TGTGCCTCCCGGGGGACAGGGTATAATTCACCCCTCCACTTT. As protein: CASRGTGYNSPLHF.

The J gene is TRBJ1-4, the V gene TRBV6-5; TRBD1 might be the D (5 bases). Germline loops: CDR1 MNHEY, CDR2 SVGAGI. Trimming shortened V by 2 bases and J by 8 bases, and 15 bases separated the two germline ends. This CDR3 contains 15 residues. The CDR3 is CASSYRGTGEEKLFF. The CDR3 DNA reads as TGTGCCAGCAGTTACAGAGGGACCGGGGAAGAAAAACTGTTTTTT.

The J gene is TRBJ2-7, the V gene TRBV18; D uncertain. The CDR3 length is 16 residues. Germline-derived CDR1 and CDR2 are KGHSH and LQKENI. Trimming shortened V by 2 bases and J by 2 bases, and 16 bases separated the two germline ends. CDR3: CASSPYHGQLPYEQYF. The CDR3 DNA sequence: TGTGCCAGCTCACCATATCATGGGCAGCTACCCTACGAGCAGTACTTC.

The CDR3 DNA is TGTGCCAGCAGCTATAGGGACTACACAGGGGCCAACGTCCTGACTTTC. Its translation: CASSYRDYTGANVLTF. V usage is TRBV7-6 and J usage is TRBJ2-6; 7 bases match TRBD2. The ends lost 4 bases at V and 4 bases at J; junction bases unmatched: 7. Germline V gives CDR1 SGHVS, CDR2 FNYEAQ. The CDR3 covers 16 residues.

This clone was found a few times. The J gene is TRBJ2-2, the V gene TRBV4-1, with TRBD1 as a possible D gene (6 bases). This CDR3 is built from 16 residues. Per germline, CDR1 MGHRA and CDR2 YSYEKL. V lost 3 bases and J lost 2, with 13 bases in between. CDR3 region: CASSHFGGDNTGELFF. CDR3 nucleotide sequence: TGCGCCAGCAGCCACTTTGGGGGCGATAACACCGGGGAGCTGTTTTTT.